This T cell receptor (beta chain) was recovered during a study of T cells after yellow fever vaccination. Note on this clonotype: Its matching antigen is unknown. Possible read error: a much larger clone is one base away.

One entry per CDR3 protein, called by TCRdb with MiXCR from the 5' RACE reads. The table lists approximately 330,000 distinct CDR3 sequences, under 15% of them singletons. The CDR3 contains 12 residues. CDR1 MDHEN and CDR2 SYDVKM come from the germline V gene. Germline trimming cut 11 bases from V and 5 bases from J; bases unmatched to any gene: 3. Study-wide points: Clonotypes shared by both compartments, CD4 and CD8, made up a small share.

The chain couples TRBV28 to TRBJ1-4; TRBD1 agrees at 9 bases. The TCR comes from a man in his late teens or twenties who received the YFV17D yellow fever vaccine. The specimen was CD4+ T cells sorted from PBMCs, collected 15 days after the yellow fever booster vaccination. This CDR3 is CASQGANEKLFF. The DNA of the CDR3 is TGTGCCTCACAGGGGGCGAATGAAAAACTGTTTTTT.